The subject of this entry is one T cell receptor (beta chain). Its antigen is unknown. The authors built bulk TCR libraries by previously described methods with listed TCR primers. TCRdb re-called the PCR reads with MiXCR, one entry per CDR3 protein. Of 300,000 to 400,000 distinct CDR3 sequences detected, roughly a fifth appear once; the ten largest clones hold 0.75% to 0.85%. This sample was included in a study of molecular identifiers for immune sequencing clone quantification. From germline, CDR1 is ENHRY and CDR2 SYGVKD. The ends were cut back, 3 bases at V and 4 bases at J, with 19 bases in the middle. The CDR3 contains 16 residues. Findings of the study overall: Highly expanded clone sizes could be underestimated by identical TCR molecules sharing a barcode. Clones with over 20 RNA copies captured over 99% of effector molecules but under 1% of naive ones.

J is TRBJ2-7 and V is TRBV10-3; D is perhaps TRBD2 (6 bases). Sequenced sample: naive CD8+ T cells from blood, with Jurkat cell RNA spiked in. Subset in this sample: FACS-sorted CD8+CD4-CCR7+CD45RA+ naive T cells. This sequence originates from a human donor in good health. Some libraries in this study had Jurkat cell RNA spiked in. The CDR3 loop is CAISDPGGSRRYEQYF. The DNA for the CDR3 is TGTGCCATCAGTGACCCCGGGGGATCGAGGAGGTACGAGCAGTACTTC.